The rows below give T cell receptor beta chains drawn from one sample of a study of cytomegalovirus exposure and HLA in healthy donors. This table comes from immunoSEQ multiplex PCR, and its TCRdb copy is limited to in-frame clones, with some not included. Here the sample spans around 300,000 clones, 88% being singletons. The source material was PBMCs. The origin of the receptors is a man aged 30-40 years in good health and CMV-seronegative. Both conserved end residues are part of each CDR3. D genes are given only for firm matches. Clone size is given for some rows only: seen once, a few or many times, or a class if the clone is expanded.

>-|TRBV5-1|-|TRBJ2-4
CASSLSGSLNIQYF
TGCGCCAGCAGCTTGAGCGGCTCCTTGAACATTCAGTACTTC
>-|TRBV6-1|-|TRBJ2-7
CASSTGIEQYF
TGTGCCAGCAGTACAGGGATCGAGCAGTACTTC
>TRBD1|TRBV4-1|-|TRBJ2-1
CASSQLTGQGLLDEQFF
TGCGCCAGCAGCCAACTTACGGGACAGGGGTTACTCGATGAGCAGTTCTTC
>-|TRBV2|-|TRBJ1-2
CASSAAAGGWAMNYGYTF
TGTGCCAGCAGCGCTGCCGCCGGGGGATGGGCGATGAACTATGGCTACACCTTC
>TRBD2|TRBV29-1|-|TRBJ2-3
CSVVLPGLARTDTQYF
TGCAGCGTTGTACTCCCGGGACTAGCGAGGACAGATACGCAGTATTTT
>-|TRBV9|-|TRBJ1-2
CASSPGTQDGYTF
TGTGCCAGCAGCCCTGGGACACAGGATGGCTACACCTTC
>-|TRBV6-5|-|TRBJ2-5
CASSYSTGVGETQYF
TGTGCCAGCAGTTACTCGACGGGGGTGGGGGAGACCCAGTACTTC
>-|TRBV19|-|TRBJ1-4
CASRSGQGYEKLFF
TGTGCCAGTAGGTCGGGGCAGGGGTATGAAAAACTGTTTTTT
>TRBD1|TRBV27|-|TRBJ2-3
CASSSQGFGFTDTQYF
TGTGCCAGCAGTTCACAGGGGTTCGGCTTCACAGATACGCAGTATTTT
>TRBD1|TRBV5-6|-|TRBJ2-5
CASSVDRGQETQYF
TGTGCCAGCAGCGTGGACAGGGGGCAGGAGACCCAGTACTTC
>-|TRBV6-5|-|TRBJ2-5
CASSPQGNQETQYF
TGTGCCAGCAGCCCCCAGGGAAACCAAGAGACCCAGTACTTC
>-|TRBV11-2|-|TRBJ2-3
CATSEVQDTQYF
TGTGCCACCAGTGAGGTTCAAGATACGCAGTATTTT
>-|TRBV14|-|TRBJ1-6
CASSQELLNSPLHF
TGTGCCAGCAGCCAAGAACTCTTAAATTCACCCCTCCACTTT
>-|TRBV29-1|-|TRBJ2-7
CSVESPLQGTYEQYF
TGCAGCGTTGAAAGCCCGCTGCAGGGGACCTACGAGCAGTACTTC
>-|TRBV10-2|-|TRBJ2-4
CASSESSGVDNIQYF
TGCGCCAGCAGTGAGTCGTCAGGGGTAGACAACATTCAGTACTTC
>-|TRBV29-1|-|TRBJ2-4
CSVGPDSLTKNIQYF
TGCAGCGTTGGGCCGGACAGTTTAACCAAAAACATTCAGTACTTC
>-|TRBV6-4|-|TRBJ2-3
CASSVGRSWDTQYF
TGTGCCAGCAGTGTGGGCAGAAGCTGGGATACGCAGTATTTT
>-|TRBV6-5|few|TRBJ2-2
CASSRERAGELFF
TGTGCCAGCAGTCGGGAACGGGCCGGGGAGCTGTTTTTT
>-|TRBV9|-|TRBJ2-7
CASSVQQGPSYEQYF
TGTGCCAGCAGCGTCCAACAGGGACCATCCTACGAGCAGTACTTC
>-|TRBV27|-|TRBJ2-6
CASTMRRAQGPGGANVLTF
TGTGCCAGCACCATGCGGCGAGCGCAAGGTCCCGGGGGGGCCAACGTCCTGACTTTC
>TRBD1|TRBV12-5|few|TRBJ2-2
CASGSTGFRGELFF
TGTGCTAGTGGTTCGACAGGGTTTAGAGGGGAGCTGTTTTTT
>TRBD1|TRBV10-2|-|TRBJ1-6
CASFRDSNSPLHF
TGCGCCAGCTTCCGGGACAGCAATTCACCCCTCCACTTT
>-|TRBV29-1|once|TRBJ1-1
CSLKRGGNTEAFF
TGCAGCCTAAAACGGGGGGGGAACACTGAAGCTTTCTTT
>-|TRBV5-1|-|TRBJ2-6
CASSLGGIQGRTGANVLTF
TGCGCCAGCAGCTTGGGAGGGATTCAGGGGAGAACTGGGGCCAACGTCCTGACTTTC
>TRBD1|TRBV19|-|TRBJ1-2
CASSIFYGTGNHGYTF
TGTGCCAGTAGTATATTTTACGGGACAGGGAATCATGGCTACACCTTC
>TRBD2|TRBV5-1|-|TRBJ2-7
CASSLRTSGGSEQYF
TGCGCCAGCAGCTTGCGGACTAGTGGGGGAAGCGAGCAGTACTTC
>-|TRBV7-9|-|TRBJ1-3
CASSQPGGQGFFANTIYF
TGTGCCAGCAGCCAACCGGGGGGTCAGGGGTTTTTCGCGAACACCATATATTTT
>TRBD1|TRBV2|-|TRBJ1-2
CATTGQGLAGYGYTF
TGTGCCACCACGGGACAGGGTCTTGCCGGCTATGGCTACACCTTC
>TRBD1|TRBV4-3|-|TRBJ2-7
CASSSRTGDYEQYF
TGCGCCAGCAGCTCACGGACAGGAGACTACGAGCAGTACTTC
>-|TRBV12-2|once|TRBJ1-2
CASRSLVALWDFEGGGYTF
TGTGCAAGTCGCTCTTTAGTCGCCTTGTGGGACTTCGAGGGCGGAGGCTACACCTTC
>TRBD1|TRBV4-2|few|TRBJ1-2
CASSQTLGQDFNYGYTF
TGTGCCAGCAGCCAGACCCTGGGACAGGACTTTAACTATGGCTACACCTTC
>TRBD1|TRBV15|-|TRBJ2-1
CATSAGTGDYNEQFF
TGTGCCACCAGCGCGGGGACAGGGGACTACAATGAGCAGTTCTTC
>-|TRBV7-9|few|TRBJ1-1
CASSPPGSTEAFF
TGTGCCAGCAGCCCCCCCGGTAGCACTGAAGCTTTCTTT
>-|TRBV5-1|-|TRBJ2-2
CASSLARGLDTGELFF
TGCGCCAGCAGCTTGGCAAGGGGGTTGGACACCGGGGAGCTGTTTTTT
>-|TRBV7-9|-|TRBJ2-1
CASSLAGDNEQFF
TGTGCCAGCAGCCTTGCAGGGGACAATGAGCAGTTCTTC
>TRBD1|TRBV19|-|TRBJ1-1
CASTHDQTGYGMNTEAFF
TGTGCCAGTACCCATGATCAGACAGGGTATGGTATGAACACTGAAGCTTTCTTT
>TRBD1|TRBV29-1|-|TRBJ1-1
CSVQGQTNTEAFF
TGCAGCGTTCAGGGACAGACGAACACTGAAGCTTTCTTT
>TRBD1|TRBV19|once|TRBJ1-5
CASRRTGPYNQPQHF
TGTGCCAGTAGACGGACAGGGCCCTATAATCAGCCCCAGCATTTT
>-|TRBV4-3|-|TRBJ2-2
CASSQVGGQSNTGELFF
TGCGCCAGCAGCCAAGTCGGAGGGCAGTCGAACACCGGGGAGCTGTTTTTT
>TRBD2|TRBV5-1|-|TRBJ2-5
CASSPRSGGAYETQYF
TGCGCCAGCAGCCCAAGATCGGGGGGGGCCTATGAGACCCAGTACTTC
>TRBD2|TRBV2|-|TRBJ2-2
CASTRLAGANTGELFF
TGTGCCAGCACCCGACTAGCGGGGGCCAACACCGGGGAGCTGTTTTTT
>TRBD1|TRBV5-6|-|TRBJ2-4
CASSLGGTGWRENIQYF
TGTGCCAGCAGCTTGGGAGGGACAGGGTGGAGGGAAAACATTCAGTACTTC
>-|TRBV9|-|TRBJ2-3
CASSVRGGEDTQYF
TGTGCCAGCAGCGTGAGGGGGGGTGAAGATACGCAGTATTTT
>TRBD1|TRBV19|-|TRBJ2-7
CASSPKTGESYEQYF
TGTGCCAGTAGTCCCAAGACAGGGGAGAGCTACGAGCAGTACTTC
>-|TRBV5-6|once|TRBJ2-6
CASSLASDQGLSGANVLTF
TGTGCCAGCAGCTTGGCAAGTGATCAGGGTCTCTCTGGGGCCAACGTCCTGACTTTC
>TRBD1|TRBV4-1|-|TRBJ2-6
CASSQEDLARRDRGSGANVLTF
TGCGCCAGCAGCCAAGAGGATTTAGCAAGACGGGACAGGGGTTCTGGGGCCAACGTCCTGACTTTC